The TCR beta chain described here comes from a study of human T cells and chemical hapten exposure. Study at large: Across the whole study, which lasted approximately 5.5 months, patients were given diphenylcyclopropenone on the scalp once a week. Notes on the study in general: DPC sensitization produced no change in TCRs with frequency above 1 in 1000.

Unique molecular identifiers were attached to individual cDNA molecules during library preparation. TCRdb called the RACE reads again in MiXCR, with one record for every CDR3 protein. The table includes about 82,000 distinct CDR3 sequences, less than 8.5% detected once. In its sample, this clonotype was seen many times. Antigen unknown. V lost 4 bases to trimming and J lost 2 bases; unmatched junction nucleotides: 5. CDR1 is SGHRS and CDR2 is YFSETQ in the germline V gene. The CDR3 is made up of 16 amino acids. The time point is: patch test 2, 6 weeks after DPC sensitization. Specified treatment: therapeutic diphenylcyclopropenone sensitization with weekly scalp DPC.

The rearrangement joins TRBV5-1 to TRBJ2-3; 12 positions match TRBD2. The source of this sequence is a woman aged 25-40 years with alopecia areata. Some clones in this sample may be carry-over from other donors' samples. The sample here was whole blood, taken in connection with sensitization to the hapten diphenylcyclopropenone (DPC). The CDR3 protein is CASSPTSGGFTDTQYF. DNA for the CDR3: TGCGCCAGCAGCCCGACTAGCGGGGGTTTCACAGATACGCAGTATTTT.